Below are 32 T cell receptor beta chains sequenced from a single sample in a study of cytomegalovirus exposure and HLA in healthy donors. This PCR relied on a set of 60 Vbeta primers and 13 Jbeta primers. Assay: immunoSEQ multiplex PCR; the TCRdb copy retains only in-frame clones and omits some. This table holds under 200,000 clones, approximately 71% found once. Sequenced: PBMCs. These TCRs come from a woman aged 18-35 years in good health and CMV-seropositive.

For this clone: Other DNA sequences from this sample encode an identical CDR3 as well. The chain recombines TRBV6-4 with TRBJ2-3; 9 bases align to TRBD2. The CDR3 totals 16 residues. Trimming removed 9 bases from V and 5 bases from J; junction bases left unmatched: 15. Germline V lookup: CDR1 MRHNA, CDR2 SNTAGT. In DNA, the CDR3 is TGTGCCAGAAGGTATTTAGCGGGGGCCCACGGAGATACGCAGTATTTT. Encoded protein: CARRYLAGAHGDTQYF.

V gene TRBV14 combines with J gene TRBJ1-1; 7 bases fit TRBD1. The length of the CDR3 is 11 residues. Germline trimming cut 8 bases from V and 11 bases from J; bases unmatched to any gene: 8. Germline V gene sequence: CDR1 SGHDN, CDR2 FVKESK. In nucleotides, the CDR3 is TGTGCCAGCGCATCCGGGACAGAGGCTTTCTTT. This encodes CASASGTEAFF.

This chain joins TRBV4-2 and TRBJ1-4, with TRBD1 identical over 7 bases. CDR1 and CDR2 from the germline V gene are LGHNA and YNFKEQ. The CDR3 totals 17 residues. The trim removed 1 base at V and 8 bases at J, leaving 13 bases unmatched. CDR3 sequence: CASSQGQGGVGREKLFF. Written as DNA, the CDR3 is TGTGCCAGCAGCCAAGGACAGGGAGGAGTAGGTCGGGAAAAACTGTTTTTT.

This chain connects TRBV6-1 to TRBJ2-1; weak D call: TRBD2 (5 bases). V gave up 2 bases and J gave up 9 bases, with 11 bases separating them. The CDR3 is 13 residues long. CDR1 MNHNS and CDR2 SASEGT come from the germline V gene. This CDR3 is CASSEMRASEQFF. As DNA, the CDR3 is TGTGCCAGCAGTGAAATGCGGGCAAGTGAGCAGTTCTTC.

The sample holds one count of this clone. The chain couples TRBV7-2 to TRBJ1-2; no definite D call. Per the germline V gene, CDR1 is SGHTA and CDR2 is FQGNSA. V was clipped by 5 bases and J by 5 bases, with 9 bases between them. This CDR3 comprises 12 residues. The CDR3 DNA reads TGTGCCAGCAGCATGAGGGATTATGGCTACACCTTC. It is translated as CASSMRDYGYTF.

This chain joins TRBV27 and TRBJ1-2; possibly TRBD1 for D (5 bases). Germline-derived CDR1 and CDR2 are MNHEY and SMNVEV (reference sequence). The ends were cut back, 3 bases at V and 7 bases at J, with 15 bases in the middle. The CDR3 length is 14 residues. The CDR3: CASSLAGGGFGYTF. DNA for the CDR3: TGTGCCAGCAGTTTGGCGGGTGGGGGGTTTGGCTACACCTTC.

This clone was seen more than once but under ten times. This rearrangement joins TRBV18 to TRBJ2-3; 7 bases agree with TRBD1. CDR3 size: 15 residues. The ends lost 3 bases at V and 3 bases at J; junction bases unmatched: 6. CDR1 KGHSH and CDR2 LQKENI come from the germline V gene. This CDR3 is CASSPSDRATDTQYF. In DNA, the CDR3 is TGTGCCAGCTCACCCAGCGACAGGGCTACAGATACGCAGTATTTT.

V gene TRBV19 combines with J gene TRBJ1-4, with 7 bases identical to TRBD1. The J segment lost 7 bases and the V segment lost 4 bases, leaving 9 bases of the junction unmatched. This CDR3 contains 15 residues. The germline V gene has CDR1 LNHDA and CDR2 SQIVND (reference sequence). The chain's CDR3 is CASSRSRQGIEKLFF. In nucleotides, the CDR3 is TGTGCCAGTAGTAGGAGCAGACAGGGAATTGAAAAACTGTTTTTT. The full variable domain, its missing parts supplied by reference TRBV19 and TRBJ1-4, is DGGITQSPKYLFRKEGQNVTLSCEQNLNHDAMYWYRQDPGQGLRLIYYSQIVNDFQKGDIAEGYSVSREKKESFPLTVTSAQKNPTAFYLCASSRSRQGIEKLFFGSGTQLSVL.

This rearrangement joins TRBV9 to TRBJ2-1; the match to TRBD2 covers 9 bases. J gave up 4 bases and V 4 bases, and 9 bases lay outside the gene matches. The CDR3 contains 16 residues. The germline V gene encodes CDR1 SGDLS and CDR2 YYNGEE. CDR3 region: CASSPNLAGLYNEQFF. The CDR3 DNA sequence: TGTGCCAGCAGCCCCAACCTAGCGGGACTTTACAATGAGCAGTTCTTC.

The chain links TRBV11-2 to TRBJ2-2; D not resolved. The V and J ends lost 6 bases and 6 bases respectively, with 14 bases between them. Germline CDR1 SGHAT, CDR2 FQNNGV. The CDR3 extends over 14 amino acids. The CDR3 here is CASRRSAEAGELFF. CDR3 in DNA: TGTGCCAGCAGGAGGTCGGCGGAAGCCGGGGAGCTGTTTTTT.

With respect to this clone: Within the sample, other DNA sequences also encode this same CDR3. The chain couples TRBV13 to TRBJ1-2, with D maybe TRBD1 (5 bases). The germline V gene has CDR1 PRHDT and CDR2 FYEKMQ (reference sequence). The CDR3 runs to 14 residues. With 2 bases removed from V and 4 bases from J, the gap between germline ends came to 11 bases. Here the CDR3 reads CASSLQTGGYGYTF. The CDR3 nucleotides read TGTGCCAGCAGCTTACAAACGGGGGGCTATGGCTACACCTTC. The complete variable domain, with remaining parts taken from reference TRBV13 and TRBJ1-2, reads AAGVIQSPRHLIKEKRETATLKCYPIPRHDTVYWYQQGPGQDPQFLISFYEKMQSDKGSIPDRFSAQQFSDYHSELNMSSLELGDSALYFCASSLQTGGYGYTFGSGTRLTVV.

V is TRBV28 and J is TRBJ1-4, with D tentatively TRBD1 (6 bases). Trimming removed 3 bases at V and 8 bases at J, with 13 bases between. Germline loops: CDR1 MDHEN, CDR2 SYDVKM. This CDR3 contains 14 residues. The CDR3 reads CASSFEGDWEKLFF. The CDR3 coding sequence is TGTGCCAGCAGTTTTGAGGGGGATTGGGAAAAACTGTTTTTT.

The chain recombines TRBV7-8 with TRBJ2-1; tentatively, D is TRBD2 (6 bases). CDR3 length: 15 amino acids. V was pared by 0 bases and J by 1 base, with 7 bases between. CDR1 is SGHVS and CDR2 is FQNEAQ in the germline V gene. CDR3 nucleotides: TGTGCCAGCAGCTTAGCGGCGGGGTCCTACAATGAGCAGTTCTTC. Translation gives CASSLAAGSYNEQFF.

V and J are TRBV5-6 and TRBJ1-4; possible D gene TRBD1, 5 bases. Per germline, CDR1 SGHDT and CDR2 YYEEEE. This CDR3 has 15 residues. The ends were cut back, 2 bases at V and 7 bases at J, with 15 bases in the middle. The CDR3 loop reads CASSFHPQGGEKLFF. CDR3 coding DNA: TGTGCCAGCAGCTTCCACCCCCAGGGCGGTGAAAAACTGTTTTTT.

The CDR3, as DNA: TGTGCCAGCAGCCAAGATGTAGCGGGAGCTACTCCCTACAATGAGCAGTTCTTC. Protein product: CASSQDVAGATPYNEQFF. This chain connects TRBV4-2 to TRBJ2-1; 9 bases fit TRBD2. The J segment lost 2 bases and the V segment lost 0 bases, leaving 8 bases of the junction unmatched. Germline CDR1 reads LGHNA; CDR2 reads YNFKEQ. CDR3 length equals 18 residues.

The chain joins TRBV4-1 to TRBJ2-5; tentative D call: TRBD2 (6 bases). Germline V CDR1 and CDR2: MGHRA, YSYEKL. The CDR3 spans 16 residues. V lost 4 bases, J lost 2 bases, and 17 bases lay in between. CDR3 amino acids: CASSPNTGTPQETQYF. CDR3 in DNA: TGCGCCAGCAGCCCTAATACCGGGACTCCACAAGAGACCCAGTACTTC.

This clone was detected only once. V gene TRBV7-3 combines with J gene TRBJ2-7; D is undetermined. CDR3 length equals 13 residues. The V end was cut by 5 bases, the J end by 0 bases, with 8 bases between. Looked up from germline, CDR1 is SGHTA and CDR2 is FQGTGA. Here the CDR3 DNA reads TGTGCCAGCAGCCTCCCTCCCTCCTACGAGCAGTACTTC. This codes for CASSLPPSYEQYF.

The rearrangement links TRBV18 to TRBJ1-2; 7 bases match TRBD1. The ends lost 4 bases at V and 0 bases at J; junction bases unmatched: 11. CDR1 is KGHSH and CDR2 is LQKENI in the germline V gene. The CDR3 has 17 residues. CDR3 in DNA: TGTGCCAGCTCACAAAGTACCGGGACAGTGACTAACTATGGCTACACCTTC. It specifies CASSQSTGTVTNYGYTF. The full variable domain, its missing parts supplied by reference TRBV18 and TRBJ1-2, is NAGVMQNPRHLVRRRGQEARLRCSPMKGHSHVYWYRQLPEEGLKFMVYLQKENIIDESGMPKERFSAEFPKEGPSILRIQQVVRGDSAAYFCASSQSTGTVTNYGYTFGSGTRLTVV.

The J gene is TRBJ2-5, the V gene TRBV11-2; 9 bases align to TRBD1. The CDR3 loop spans 14 amino acids. V was clipped by 0 bases and J by 9 bases; unmatched bases: 5. Germline loops: CDR1 SGHAT, CDR2 FQNNGV. The CDR3 DNA reads TGTGCCAGCAGCTTAGAAAGGGACAGGGTGGCCCAGTACTTC. Translation: CASSLERDRVAQYF.

The gene calls are TRBV6-6 and TRBJ1-1; D gene ambiguous. In germline, CDR1 is MNHNY, CDR2 SVGAGI (reference sequence). This CDR3 region has 14 residues. V was shortened by 2 bases and J by 2 bases, with 9 bases between the two germline ends. CDR3: CASSYREGNTEAFF. CDR3 DNA sequence: TGTGCCAGCAGTTACCGAGAGGGTAACACTGAAGCTTTCTTT.

The J gene is TRBJ2-7, the V gene TRBV5-1, with 10 bases that match TRBD2. Germline values: CDR1 SGHRS, CDR2 YFSETQ. The CDR3 has 14 amino acids. V shed 5 bases, J shed 4 bases, and the junction held 6 bases outside the gene matches. The CDR3 loop is CASRVGTSEYEQYF. Written as DNA, the CDR3 is TGCGCCAGCAGGGTCGGGACTAGCGAGTACGAGCAGTACTTC.

CDR3 nucleotides: TGTGCCAGCAGTGCAACCGGGACAGCCTACGAGCAGTACTTC. Translated: CASSATGTAYEQYF. This rearrangement joins TRBV6-1 to TRBJ2-7; the match to TRBD1 covers 7 bases. This CDR3 contains 14 residues. Unmatched junction bases numbered 5, after V lost 4 bases and J lost 2 bases. The germline V gene encodes CDR1 MNHNS and CDR2 SASEGT.

The rearrangement links TRBV5-4 to TRBJ2-1; TRBD1 is a possible D gene (6 bases). V was trimmed by 4 bases and J by 8 bases, leaving 13 bases between them. There are 13 residues in the CDR3. Per germline, CDR1 SGHNT and CDR2 YYREEE (reference sequence). The CDR3 is CASSPGQYDEQFF. CDR3 DNA sequence: TGTGCCAGCAGCCCAGGACAGTACGATGAGCAGTTCTTC.

V gene TRBV2 combines with J gene TRBJ1-1; TRBD1 is a possible D gene (5 bases). This CDR3 contains 13 residues. CDR1 and CDR2 from the germline V gene are SNHLY and FYNNEI. V shed 4 bases and J shed 0 bases, with 6 bases lying between them. The CDR3 DNA reads as TGTGCCAGCAGTGGACAGTTGAACACTGAAGCTTTCTTT. It encodes CASSGQLNTEAFF.

This clone was recorded only once. CDR3 DNA sequence: TGTGCCAGCTCACCACAACAGGGTAAAAATGAGCAGTTCTTC. As protein: CASSPQQGKNEQFF. The chain carries TRBV18 and TRBJ2-1, with a weak D call TRBD1 (6 bases). Germline V gene data show CDR1 as KGHSH and CDR2 as LQKENI. The CDR3 contains 14 residues. V was shortened by 1 base and J by 7 bases, with 11 bases between the two germline ends.

The CDR3 DNA follows: TGTGCCACCCTAGCCCGGGAGGGTAGCAATCAGCCCCAGCATTTT. Encoded protein: CATLAREGSNQPQHF. The rearrangement uses TRBV15 and TRBJ1-5; no reliable D call. This CDR3 has 15 residues. The V gene's germline CDR1 is LNHNV and CDR2 YYDKDF (reference sequence). V lost 8 bases and J 0 bases, leaving 14 bases between the germline ends.

The J gene is TRBJ2-5, the V gene TRBV4-1; D remains unclear. The germline V gene has CDR1 MGHRA and CDR2 YSYEKL. The V gene lost 1 base and the J gene lost 3 bases, with 12 bases spanning the gap. This CDR3 contains 15 residues. The chain's CDR3 is CASSQGLRREETQYF. CDR3 sequence (DNA): TGCGCCAGCAGCCAAGGTCTACGACGGGAAGAGACCCAGTACTTC.

The chain is built from TRBV7-9 and TRBJ2-6; 10 nucleotides agree with TRBD1. Trimming removed 1 base from V and 0 bases from J; junction bases left unmatched: 3. In germline, CDR1 is SEHNR, CDR2 FQNEAQ (reference sequence). The CDR3 runs 18 residues. The CDR3 protein is CASSLEDRGASGANVLTF. The DNA of the CDR3 is TGTGCCAGCAGCTTAGAGGACAGGGGGGCCTCTGGGGCCAACGTCCTGACTTTC.

V is TRBV5-1 and J is TRBJ1-1, with D possibly being TRBD1 (5 bases). The germline CDR1 and CDR2 sequences are SGHRS and YFSETQ. V was shortened by 4 bases and J by 7 bases, with 11 bases between the two germline ends. This CDR3 comprises 12 residues. CDR3 protein: CASSPIGGEAFF. The CDR3 coding sequence is TGCGCCAGCAGCCCCATCGGGGGTGAAGCTTTCTTT.

The V and J genes are TRBV28 and TRBJ2-7; the match to TRBD2 covers 10 bases. V gave up 3 bases and J gave up 9 bases; unmatched junction bases: 14. The CDR3 contains 16 residues. In germline, CDR1 is MDHEN, CDR2 SYDVKM. This chain's CDR3 is CASSLWITSGKGGQYF. CDR3 coding DNA: TGTGCCAGCAGTTTGTGGATAACTAGCGGGAAAGGCGGGCAGTACTTC.

The V call is TRBV19, the J call TRBJ1-1, with 7 bases lining up with TRBD1. This CDR3 has 14 residues. Germline trimming cut 5 bases from V and 4 bases from J; bases unmatched to any gene: 7. The germline V gene encodes CDR1 LNHDA and CDR2 SQIVND (reference sequence). CDR3 loop: CASSSQGVSTEAFF. The CDR3 coding sequence is TGTGCCAGTAGTTCGCAGGGGGTGAGCACTGAAGCTTTCTTT.

The chain is built from TRBV5-4 and TRBJ2-7; TRBD2 matches at 8 bases. The J segment lost 6 bases and the V segment lost 5 bases, leaving 10 bases of the junction unmatched. Germline V lookup: CDR1 SGHNT, CDR2 YYREEE (reference sequence). The CDR3 is 14 amino acids. The CDR3 loop reads CASSPIAGSSEQYF. CDR3 DNA: TGTGCCAGCAGTCCGATAGCGGGGAGCAGCGAGCAGTACTTC. The full variable domain, completed using reference TRBV5-4 and TRBJ2-7, is ETGVTQSPTHLIKTRGQQVTLRCSSQSGHNTVSWYQQALGQGPQFIFQYYREEENGRGNFPPRFSGLQFPNYSSELNVNALELDDSALYLCASSPIAGSSEQYFGPGTRLTVT.